The next 10 T cell receptor beta chains were all read from a single sample in a study of identical twins. TCRdb re-analysed the 5' RACE reads in MiXCR, keeping a single row per CDR3 protein. The top ten clones hold 0.8% to 1% of a sample with roughly 500,000 distinct CDR3 sequences, about 20% of them seen once. These data were also reused for a study on T cells expressing NK-cell markers.

The source material was CD4+ T cells sorted from blood. The receptors derive from a woman in her late teens or twenties in good health.

This clonotype occurred a few times. The rearrangement joins TRBV20-1 to TRBJ1-4; D gene unclear. V gave up 4 bases and J gave up 0 bases, with 6 bases separating them. The CDR3 extends over 13 amino acids. CDR1 and CDR2 (germline): DFQATT, SNEGSKA (reference sequence). CDR3: CSATRTTNEKLFF. The CDR3 DNA is TGCAGTGCTACCCGGACAACTAATGAAAAACTGTTTTTT.

There are many counts of this clonotype. This chain uses TRBV20-1 with TRBJ2-7; tentatively, D is TRBD2 (5 bases). CDR1 DFQATT and CDR2 SNEGSKA come from the germline V gene (reference sequence). Trimming took 0 bases from V and 2 from J, leaving 14 bases between them. The CDR3 sequence is 15 residues long. The CDR3 coding sequence is TGCAGTGCTAGAGATTTCGTGAGCGGAGCCTACGAGCAGTACTTC. This codes for CSARDFVSGAYEQYF.

This clonotype has a count of ten or more. V usage is TRBV29-1 and J usage is TRBJ2-6; D possibly corresponds to TRBD1 (6 bases). Germline CDR1 and CDR2: SQVTM and ANQGSEA. The CDR3 totals 13 residues. V was trimmed by 4 bases and J by 4 bases, leaving 8 bases between them. CDR3 DNA sequence: TGCAGCGTTGGTGGACAGGGGGCCAACGTCCTGACTTTC. As protein: CSVGGQGANVLTF. Drawing the rest from reference TRBV29-1 and TRBJ2-6, the complete variable domain is SAVISQKPSRDICQRGTSLTIQCQVDSQVTMMFWYRQQPGQSLTLIATANQGSEATYESGFVIDKFPISRPNLTFSTLTVSNMSPEDSSIYLCSVGGQGANVLTFGAGSRLTVL.

This clonotype was observed many times. V is TRBV20-1 and J is TRBJ2-3, with D unclear. V lost 3 bases and J 1 base, leaving 11 bases between the germline ends. There are 14 residues in the CDR3. CDR1 and CDR2 from the germline V gene are DFQATT and SNEGSKA (reference sequence). CDR3 coding DNA: TGCAGTGCTAGTGGATCTCGAGGCACAGATACGCAGTATTTT. It is translated as CSASGSRGTDTQYF.

The chain joins TRBV5-1 to TRBJ2-5; no firm D call. CDR3 length equals 15 residues. CDR1 and CDR2 from the germline V gene are SGHRS and YFSETQ. Trimming left V 1 base short and J 1 base short, with 11 bases between. This chain's CDR3 is CASSLLGSGQETQYF. DNA of the CDR3: TGCGCCAGCAGCTTGTTGGGGTCCGGCCAAGAGACCCAGTACTTC.

Only a few counts were recorded for this clonotype. V usage is TRBV20-1 and J usage is TRBJ2-2; D is uncertain. Germline V gene lookup returns CDR1 DFQATT and CDR2 SNEGSKA (reference sequence). This CDR3 region has 11 residues. The V and J ends lost 6 bases and 8 bases respectively, with 10 bases between them. The CDR3 DNA reads as TGCAGTGCCGCAACGGTTGGGGAGCTGTTTTTT. Its protein is CSAATVGELFF.

V and J are TRBV7-2 and TRBJ1-2; no firm D call. This CDR3 has 16 residues. Germline loops: CDR1 SGHTA, CDR2 FQGNSA. The V end was cut by 0 bases, the J end by 2 bases, with 13 bases between. CDR3 amino acids: CASSLAGMAANYGYTF. The CDR3 DNA reads as TGTGCCAGCAGCTTAGCCGGGATGGCAGCCAACTATGGCTACACCTTC.

The CDR3 DNA reads as TGTGCCAGCAGCCTGGATTCTGCCTATCAGCCCCAGCATTTT. Translation gives CASSLDSAYQPQHF. This chain links TRBV5-5 with TRBJ1-5; D not certain. Trimming removed 4 bases from V and 5 bases from J, with 13 bases in between. The CDR3 consists of 14 residues. From germline, CDR1 is SGHKS and CDR2 YYEKEE (reference sequence).

A few counts support this clonotype. V gene TRBV6-2 or TRBV6-3 combines with J gene TRBJ2-1, with D possibly TRBD2 on 5 matching bases. In germline, CDR1 is MNHEY, CDR2 SVGEGT. The CDR3 sequence is 16 residues long. V was shortened by 8 bases and J by 0 bases, with 17 bases between the two germline ends. DNA for the CDR3: TGTGCCAGCTCCCTTCTCCGGGGTCTCTCCTACAATGAGCAGTTCTTC. Residues: CASSLLRGLSYNEQFF.

The rearrangement uses TRBV20-1 and TRBJ1-5; D uncertain. The V gene's germline CDR1 is DFQATT and CDR2 SNEGSKA (reference sequence). This CDR3 region has 13 residues. V lost 3 bases to trimming and J lost 0 bases, with 6 bases between them. CDR3 sequence reads: CSASRGSNQPQHF. In nucleotides, the CDR3 is TGCAGTGCTAGCCGGGGTAGCAATCAGCCCCAGCATTTT.